This entry describes one TCR beta chain. Per the germline V gene, CDR1 is MDHEN and CDR2 is SYDVKM. V was clipped by 6 bases and J by 4 bases, with 12 bases between them. The CDR3 has 13 amino acids. This sample stems from a study of OX40 agonist ivuxolimab in advanced cancers. TCRdb's copy holds only in-frame clones and misses some; the assay was immunoSEQ multiplex PCR. The repertoire holds about 69,000 clones, with about 80% as singletons. The V and J genes are TRBV28 and TRBJ1-2; possible D gene TRBD1, 5 bases. The sequences come from CD4+ or CD8+ T cells sorted from blood, collected in a trial of the OX40 agonist ivuxolimab. The origin of this receptor is an adult with an advanced solid tumor such as melanoma, head and neck, liver or kidney cancer. The CDR3 region has the DNA TGTGCCAGCAGGAGAGGGCAGGGCTATGGCTACACCTTC. It translates to CASRRGQGYGYTF.